The 6 T cell receptor beta chains below come from one sample, sequenced in a study of regulatory T cells in long-lasting Graves disease. Arm-PCR of CDR3 regions and iRepertoire HTBI primers were used to build TCR beta libraries. MiXCR, applied by TCRdb to the multiplex PCR reads, yields one record per CDR3 protein. The data contain roughly 530,000 distinct CDR3 sequences, about 16% of them seen just once; the ten biggest clones take up 20% to 25%. Documented time point: newly diagnosed GD, antithyroid drugs for less than 3 months. Scientists built the TCR library using RNA that was extracted from PBMCs. The data were also submitted as part of a second study, on T cells in Graves' hyperthyroidism and ophthalmopathy.

The sample in question was peripheral blood mononuclear cells (PBMCs), obtained at new diagnosis, from a patient treated with antithyroid drugs. These receptors all stem from a woman aged 40 to 65 with Graves disease.

Ten or more counts support this clonotype. The chain links TRBV2 to TRBJ1-2; 9 bases are shared with TRBD1. This CDR3 spans 14 amino acids. Germline CDR1 and CDR2: SNHLY and FYNNEI. Unmatched junction bases numbered 10, after V lost 6 bases and J lost 8 bases. CDR3 sequence (DNA): TGTGCCAGCAGGGCCGGACAGGGGAGTTACGGCTACACCTTC. Residues: CASRAGQGSYGYTF.

V gene TRBV6-1 combines with J gene TRBJ1-3; D call uncertain. Germline assignment: CDR1 MNHNS and CDR2 SASEGT. The CDR3 has 13 residues. V lost 7 bases, J lost 0 bases, and 7 bases lay in between. CDR3 sequence: CASTRVSGNTIYF. DNA for the CDR3: TGTGCCAGCACGCGGGTCTCTGGAAACACCATATATTTT.

This clonotype appeared a few times. The V and J genes are TRBV6-1 and TRBJ2-7; no reliable D call. V lost 10 bases and J 6 bases, leaving 10 bases between the germline ends. Germline V gives CDR1 MNHNS, CDR2 SASEGT. This CDR3 comprises 10 residues. The CDR3 nucleotides are TGTGCCATCGATGAGCTCGAGCAGTACTTC. Encoded protein: CAIDELEQYF.

This clonotype was counted between two and nine times. The V gene is TRBV6-1, the J gene TRBJ1-5; D is unresolved. Germline loops: CDR1 MNHNS, CDR2 SASEGT. V lost 7 bases and J lost 0, with 13 bases in between. This CDR3 is built from 15 residues. CDR3 residues: CASKGAMVSNQPQHF. The CDR3 DNA sequence: TGTGCCAGCAAAGGTGCAATGGTTAGCAATCAGCCCCAGCATTTT.

This clonotype was counted at least ten times. The chain couples TRBV11-2 to TRBJ2-1; 8 positions match TRBD2. With 5 bases clipped from V and 9 bases from J, the junction kept 9 bases outside the gene matches. The CDR3 has 14 amino acids. CDR1 and CDR2 (germline): SGHAT, FQNNGV. The CDR3 region is CASSRTSSSSEQFF. The DNA of the CDR3 is TGTGCCAGCAGCCGGACTAGCTCGAGTAGTGAGCAGTTCTTC.

This clonotype appeared many times. The chain joins TRBV13 to TRBJ1-1; D is undetermined. The CDR3 is 13 residues long. Looked up from germline, CDR1 is PRHDT and CDR2 is FYEKMQ (reference sequence). Trimming pared 4 bases from V and 3 bases from J, leaving 9 bases between. In DNA, the CDR3 is TGTGCCAGCAGCTCCGCTAGGCACACTGAAGCTTTCTTT. It specifies CASSSARHTEAFF.